Shown below are 26 T cell receptor beta chains from a single sample sequenced in a study of regulatory T cells in long-lasting Graves disease (dated by TCRdb to about 2021). The sample's time point label, in plain terms: newly diagnosed GD, antithyroid drugs for less than 3 months. For both TCR sequencing and RNA sequencing, RNA was extracted from PBMCs using TRIzol. Libraries were constructed by multiplex PCR. Sequencing was carried out with an Illumina HiSeq 4000. iRepertoire HTBI primers and Arm-PCR amplification of CDR3 regions were used to construct TCR beta libraries. The raw public data were reprocessed by TCRdb itself: fastp quality trimming at Q25, MiXCR clonotype calling, in-frame beta chains only. Every CDR3 protein is listed once, alongside the most common genes and DNA of its rows. This sample is represented by over 350,000 distinct CDR3 sequences; roughly 15% of them were singletons. Approximately 17% of the sample comes from the top ten.

The same sample was also used in a study of T cells in Graves' hyperthyroidism and ophthalmopathy.

Here the sequenced sample was peripheral blood mononuclear cells (PBMCs), taken at new diagnosis, from a patient treated with antithyroid drugs. The receptors here all came from a woman aged 50 to 60 with Graves disease. Donor details come from another sample of the same person, matched by shared clones.

This clonotype was seen at least ten times. This sequence joins TRBV2 and TRBJ1-5; TRBD1 aligns across 8 bases. The CDR3 has 14 amino acids. The V gene's germline CDR1 is SNHLY and CDR2 FYNNEI. V gave up 6 bases and J gave up 7 bases; unmatched junction bases: 8. CDR3 DNA sequence: TGTGCCAGCAGCCCGGACAGGGCCGGGCAGCCCCAGCATTTT. It codes for CASSPDRAGQPQHF.

V usage is TRBV6-1 and J usage is TRBJ2-1; perhaps TRBD2 as D (7 bases). The CDR3 is 16 residues long. Germline CDR1 reads MNHNS; CDR2 reads SASEGT. V lost 6 bases to trimming and J lost 5 bases, with 20 bases between them. Here the CDR3 DNA reads TGTGCCAGCAGAAGGGGGGGGGCGGGAGCGCACAATGAGCAGTTCTTC. Translated: CASRRGGAGAHNEQFF.

This clonotype was seen a few times. The rearrangement uses TRBV9 and TRBJ2-3, with TRBD2 identical over 9 bases. The CDR3 is 16 amino acids. Germline lookup yields CDR1 SGDLS and CDR2 YYNGEE. The V segment lost 0 bases and the J segment 3 bases; nucleotides outside the gene matches: 5. CDR3 residues: CASSVAAGGKTDTQYF. The CDR3, as DNA: TGTGCCAGCAGCGTAGCGGCGGGAGGGAAAACAGATACGCAGTATTTT. Supplemented by reference TRBV9 and TRBJ2-3, the full variable domain reads DSGVTQTPKHLITATGQRVTLRCSPRSGDLSVYWYQQSLDQGLQFLIQYYNGEERAKGNILERFSAQQFPDLHSELNLSSLELGDSALYFCASSVAAGGKTDTQYFGPGTRLTVL.

This clonotype occurred many times. V and J are TRBV11-2 and TRBJ1-1; TRBD1 might be the D (5 bases). This CDR3 spans 15 amino acids. Per germline, CDR1 SGHAT and CDR2 FQNNGV. V lost 3 bases, J lost 0 bases, and 11 bases lay in between. CDR3 in amino acids: CASSFQEGLNTEAFF. As DNA, the CDR3 is TGTGCCAGCAGCTTTCAGGAGGGGTTGAACACTGAAGCTTTCTTT.

There are many counts of this clonotype. The chain uses TRBV28 and TRBJ2-7; 8 bases fit TRBD1. Germline CDR1 MDHEN, CDR2 SYDVKM. This CDR3 is 17 amino acids long. Trimming at V came to 2 bases and at J to 5 bases, leaving 14 bases not matched to a gene. CDR3 amino acids: CASSLPSGGQGGDEQYF. The DNA of the CDR3 is TGTGCCAGCAGTTTACCCTCGGGCGGACAGGGCGGCGACGAGCAGTACTTC.

The rearrangement uses TRBV12-3 or TRBV12-4 and TRBJ2-6; D possibly corresponds to TRBD2 (5 bases). The CDR3 runs to 14 residues. Trimming pared 6 bases from V and 2 bases from J, leaving 8 bases between. Here the CDR3 reads CASREDTGANVLTF. The CDR3 nucleotides read TGTGCCAGCAGGGAGGATACTGGGGCCAACGTCCTGACTTTC.

The chain carries TRBV6-2 or TRBV6-3 and TRBJ2-7, with TRBD2 identical over 8 bases. The V gene end was trimmed by 2 bases and the J gene end by 6 bases; junction bases not matched to a gene: 6. This CDR3 has 14 residues. The germline V gene has CDR1 MNHEY and CDR2 SVGEGT. In DNA, the CDR3 is TGTGCCAGCAGTTACGACGGGACTAGAGGCGAGCAGTACTTC. It yields the protein CASSYDGTRGEQYF.

This clonotype was detected many times. The chain recombines TRBV10-3 with TRBJ1-2, with D perhaps matching TRBD1 (6 bases). V was shortened by 6 bases and J by 4 bases, with 15 bases between the two germline ends. CDR3 length: 14 residues. CDR1 and CDR2 from the germline V gene are ENHRY and SYGVKD. The CDR3: CAIRKTGDPYGYTF. In DNA form, the CDR3 reads TGTGCCATCAGAAAGACAGGCGATCCCTATGGCTACACCTTC.

This clonotype has a handful of counts. CDR3 amino acids: CATSDLRAGGGPNEQFF. The CDR3 bases are TGTGCCACCAGTGATTTGAGGGCGGGAGGAGGGCCCAATGAGCAGTTCTTC. The chain employs TRBV24-1 and TRBJ2-1, with 8 bases identical to TRBD2. The CDR3 runs to 17 residues. The V gene end was trimmed by 0 bases and the J gene end by 6 bases; junction bases not matched to a gene: 9. Germline V CDR1 and CDR2: KGHDR, SFDVKD.

This clonotype was counted many times. This chain joins TRBV28 and TRBJ2-2, with D unresolved. Germline V gene lookup returns CDR1 MDHEN and CDR2 SYDVKM. The CDR3 loop spans 13 amino acids. Deletions cut 7 bases from V and 6 bases from J, with 12 bases between. This CDR3 is CASTRRNAGELFF. The CDR3 nucleotides read TGTGCCAGCACCCGCCGGAATGCCGGGGAGCTGTTTTTT.

This clonotype was observed a few times. V and J are TRBV6-5 and TRBJ1-2, with a weak D call TRBD1 (6 bases). There are 15 residues in the CDR3. The V gene lost 2 bases and the J gene lost 0 bases, with 10 bases spanning the gap. Germline loops: CDR1 MNHEY, CDR2 SVGAGI. CDR3 sequence: CASSYADSPNYGYTF. CDR3 DNA sequence: TGTGCCAGCAGTTACGCGGACAGCCCTAACTATGGCTACACCTTC.

This clonotype was found many times. The chain carries TRBV4-1 and TRBJ1-2, with D perhaps TRBD1 (5 bases). CDR3 length equals 16 residues. CDR1 is MGHRA and CDR2 is YSYEKL in the germline V gene. V was cut by 1 base and J by 8 bases, with 20 bases left in between. The CDR3 region is CASSQVGGKKGRGYTF. CDR3 bases: TGCGCCAGCAGCCAAGTCGGGGGGAAGAAAGGGCGAGGCTACACCTTC.

In regard to this clonotype: It differs at one base from a far larger clone, so likely a read error. The chain couples TRBV11-1 to TRBJ2-1; 11 bases fit TRBD1. The J call may be in error: the DNA end matches TRBJ1-1 better. Germline CDR1 and CDR2: SGHAT and FQDESV (reference sequence). The CDR3 loop spans 15 amino acids. The CDR3 region has the DNA TGTGCCAGCAACGGACAGGGGGCGAGTTTCACTGAAGCTTTCTTT. It encodes CASNGQGASFTEAFF.

This clonotype was counted at least ten times. The rearrangement uses TRBV16 and TRBJ1-1; no reliable D call. The CDR3 extends over 13 amino acids. Trimming removed 0 bases from V and 4 bases from J, with 6 bases in between. CDR1 is KGHSY, CDR2 FQNENV, per germline. The CDR3 coding sequence is TGTGCCAGCAGCCAATCAAGGGCCACTGAAGCTTTCTTT. It encodes CASSQSRATEAFF.

This clonotype was recorded at least ten times. The chain has TRBV27 and TRBJ2-5; tentatively, D is TRBD2 (5 bases). Germline lookup yields CDR1 MNHEY and CDR2 SMNVEV (reference sequence). The CDR3 contains 15 residues. Trimming removed 5 bases from V and 7 bases from J, with 20 bases in between. The CDR3 sequence: CASSPRGRLGGTQYF. The CDR3 DNA is TGTGCCAGCAGTCCGCGTGGCAGGTTAGGAGGGACCCAGTACTTC.

The genes are TRBV11-2 and TRBJ2-7; D call uncertain. CDR1 SGHAT and CDR2 FQNNGV come from the germline V gene. V lost 3 bases, J lost 4 bases, and 19 bases lay in between. This CDR3 region has 16 residues. The CDR3 nucleotides are TGTGCCAGCAGCTTCGTTAGTGATTCAAACGGGTACGAGCAGTACTTC. It yields the protein CASSFVSDSNGYEQYF.

There are many counts of this clonotype. This rearrangement joins TRBV18 to TRBJ1-3; D gene uncertain. V was clipped by 3 bases and J by 6 bases, with 9 bases between them. Germline CDR1 reads KGHSH; CDR2 reads LQKENI. The CDR3 spans 13 residues. As DNA, the CDR3 is TGTGCCAGCTCACCCTCCGAGCTAAACACCATATATTTT. Residues: CASSPSELNTIYF.

This clonotype occurred many times. The chain has TRBV12-3 or TRBV12-4 and TRBJ1-4, with TRBD1 identical over 7 bases. The CDR3 is 15 amino acids. The V and J ends lost 6 bases and 3 bases, in that order; junction bases with no gene match: 7. The CDR3 reads CASSGGTAANEKLFF. The DNA of the CDR3 is TGTGCCAGCAGCGGCGGGACAGCTGCTAATGAAAAACTGTTTTTT.

This clonotype was counted between two and nine times. In DNA, the CDR3 is TGTGCCAGCAGTGAATATCCCCCAGGAGTGTTCTTT. It translates to CASSEYPPGVFF. V and J are TRBV25-1 and TRBJ1-1, with unresolved D. V was trimmed by 0 bases and J by 14 bases, leaving 13 bases between them. CDR3 length equals 12 residues. In germline, CDR1 is MGHDK, CDR2 SYGVNS.

This clonotype occurred many times. The germline gene is not matched at one end of the junction; a read error may be the cause. This chain joins TRBV5-1 and TRBJ2-5; no reliable D call. Germline CDR1 and CDR2: SGHRS and YFSETQ. The CDR3 is 16 amino acids. CDR3 in amino acids: CASSLVVNPNQETQYF. The CDR3 DNA sequence: TGCGCCAGCAGTTTGGTGGTTAATCCAAACCAAGAGACCCAGTACTTC. Full variable domain (remainder filled in from reference TRBV5-1 and TRBJ2-5): KAGVTQTPRYLIKTRGQQVTLSCSPISGHRSVSWYQQTPGQGLQFLFEYFSETQRNKGNFPGRFSGRQFSNSRSEMNVSTLELGDSALYLCASSLVVNPNQETQYFGPGTRLLVL.

This clonotype has a handful of counts. The junction and the germline gene differ at one end; a read error may be behind it. The gene calls are TRBV6-2 or TRBV6-3 and TRBJ2-1; 11 bases agree with TRBD1. This CDR3 comprises 12 residues. The germline gives CDR1 MNHEY, CDR2 SVGEGT. The CDR3 here is CASTQEGTGGVF. The CDR3, as DNA: TGTGCCAGCACCCAAGAGGGGACAGGGGGAGTCTTC.

The chain combines TRBV5-4 with TRBJ1-6; D not resolved. Germline V gene data show CDR1 as SGHNT and CDR2 as YYREEE (reference sequence). The CDR3 is 15 amino acids. Trimming removed 3 bases from V and 4 bases from J, with 11 bases in between. The CDR3 DNA sequence: TGTGCCAGCAGCTATGAGGGCCGGTATAATTCACCCCTCCACTTT. Translating gives CASSYEGRYNSPLHF.

The V and J genes are TRBV10-2 and TRBJ2-1, with 7 bases lining up with TRBD1. Germline CDR1 reads WSHSY; CDR2 reads SAAADI. Trimming removed 7 bases from V and 5 bases from J; junction bases left unmatched: 5. The CDR3 runs 13 residues. CDR3 sequence (DNA): TGCGCCAGCATGAAAGGACAGGACAATGAGCAGTTCTTC. Protein: CASMKGQDNEQFF.

This clonotype was counted between two and nine times. The genes are TRBV12-3 or TRBV12-4 and TRBJ1-6; 8 nucleotides align to TRBD1. V lost 1 base to trimming and J lost 10 bases; unmatched junction nucleotides: 6. This CDR3 is 15 amino acids long. CDR3 region: CASSLGTGIGSPLHF. In DNA, the CDR3 is TGTGCCAGCAGTTTAGGGACAGGGATCGGCTCACCCCTCCACTTT.

Ten or more counts support this clonotype. This sequence joins TRBV6-2 or TRBV6-3 and TRBJ1-3; D unresolved. CDR3 length: 12 residues. CDR1 and CDR2 (germline): MNHEY, SVGEGT. The ends were cut back, 4 bases at V and 4 bases at J, with 5 bases in the middle. The chain's CDR3 is CASSSTGNTIYF. Written as DNA, the CDR3 is TGTGCCAGCAGTTCGACAGGAAACACCATATATTTT.

This clonotype was seen at least ten times. The chain links TRBV30 to TRBJ2-7; tentatively, D is TRBD1 (6 bases). CDR1 GTSNPN and CDR2 SVGIG come from the germline V gene (reference sequence). CDR3 length: 15 amino acids. V was clipped by 3 bases and J by 3 bases, with 18 bases between them. This chain's CDR3 is CAWRTRDMRIYEQYF. The CDR3 DNA reads as TGTGCCTGGAGAACCCGGGACATGAGAATCTACGAGCAGTACTTC.